This T cell receptor beta chain was identified during a study of control samples from healthy donors and cancer patients. Sequencing was performed with immunoSEQ multiplex PCR; in TCRdb, only in-frame clones are kept and a portion is missing. Here the sample spans approximately 92,000 clones, over 85% being singletons. Trimming cost V 1 base and J 0 bases, with 15 bases left between them. The CDR3 length is 17 residues. From germline, CDR1 is SGDLS and CDR2 YYNGEE. Input material: blood. The TCR originated in a woman aged 30 to 39 in good health. The V call is TRBV9, the J call TRBJ2-3; perhaps TRBD2 as D (5 bases). The CDR3 reads CASSVSSGSVSTDTQYF. CDR3 sequence (DNA): TGTGCCAGCAGCGTATCGTCGGGTAGCGTTAGCACAGATACGCAGTATTTT.